Listed below are T cell receptor beta chains from one sample, sequenced in a study of cytomegalovirus exposure and HLA in healthy donors. Method: immunoSEQ multiplex PCR; TCRdb's copy keeps in-frame clones and lacks some. Among 160,000 or so clones listed, just under 80% were seen once. Sequenced sample: PBMCs. The origin of the receptors is a woman between 50 and 59 years old in good health and CMV-seronegative. CDR3s include the opening cysteine and the closing phenylalanine or tryptophan. The order of the fields is V gene, J gene, D gene, clone size, CDR3 DNA, CDR3 protein. A D gene is named only where the DNA matches it firmly. Size tells how often a clone was seen (once, few, many) or the class of an expanded clone, and some rows leave it out.

TRBV19	TRBJ2-3	.	.	TGTGCCAGTAGTCTCGATCCTCTAGCGCAGCCCTTATTTAGTACGCAGTATTTT	CASSLDPLAQPLFSTQYF
TRBV11-2	TRBJ2-1	TRBD2	.	TGTGCCAGCAGCGCCACCTCCCTAGCGGGAGGGTACAATGAGCAGTTCTTC	CASSATSLAGGYNEQFF
TRBV4-1	TRBJ2-2	TRBD2	.	TGCGCCAGCAGCAGGACTAGCGGGGGGACTAACACCGGGGAGCTGTTTTTT	CASSRTSGGTNTGELFF
TRBV6-5	TRBJ1-1	.	.	TGTGCCAGCAGCAAAGGGGTAGGGGACACTGAAGCTTTCTTT	CASSKGVGDTEAFF
TRBV4-1	TRBJ2-7	TRBD1	.	TGCGCCAGCAGCCCTATTGGACAGGGAATCTACGAGCAGTACTTC	CASSPIGQGIYEQYF
TRBV6-4	TRBJ2-2	.	.	TGTGCCAGCAGTGACTCGGGCAGTGAGAACACCGGGGAGCTGTTTTTT	CASSDSGSENTGELFF
TRBV5-1	TRBJ2-5	TRBD2	.	TGCGCCAGCAGCTTGGGACTAGCGGGGGAACCGGGAGAGACCCAGTACTTC	CASSLGLAGEPGETQYF
TRBV2	TRBJ2-1	TRBD2	.	TGTGCCAGCAGCCAAGCGGGGGGGCTGAATGAGCAGTTCTTC	CASSQAGGLNEQFF
TRBV5-1	TRBJ1-1	.	.	TGCGCCAGCAGCCTGAAGGTCGGCGGAGGGAACACTGAAGCTTTCTTT	CASSLKVGGGNTEAFF
TRBV7-9	TRBJ1-6	.	once	TGTGCCAGCAGCCCGGGATTACGAAATTCACCCCTCCACTTT	CASSPGLRNSPLHF
TRBV5-1	TRBJ2-1	TRBD2	few	TGCGCCAGCAGCTTAAATAGCGGGAGTTTTACGAATGAGCAGTTCTTC	CASSLNSGSFTNEQFF
TRBV18	TRBJ1-3	.	few	TGTGCCAGCATACAGGGCCCTGGAAACACCATATATTTT	CASIQGPGNTIYF
TRBV7-2	TRBJ2-7	TRBD2	.	TGTGCCAGCAGCTTAGTCCCTAGCGGGAGGGCCGCTTCGCACCACGAGCAGTACTTC	CASSLVPSGRAASHHEQYF